This TCR beta chain appears in the sequencing data of a study of blood T cell repertoires in COVID-19. Study overall: There were acute and convalescent COVID-19 samples, and they came from the United States, Italy and Spain.

Profiled with immunoSEQ multiplex PCR; TCRdb holds only in-frame clones, not every one. The top ten hold about 6.5% of the sample, which has just over 90,000 clones, 70% to 85% seen once. V lost 1 base and J 7 bases, leaving 19 bases between the germline ends. The CDR3 totals 17 residues. Germline V gene lookup returns CDR1 KGHDR and CDR2 SFDVKD. The rearrangement links TRBV24-1 to TRBJ2-1; possibly TRBD1 for D (5 bases). The sequencing input was peripheral blood. The source is a man in his sixties or seventies with acute or convalescent COVID-19. The CDR3 DNA follows: TGTGCCACCAGTGATTTAGTCAGGGATGGCCGGGCAAATGAGCAGTTCTTC. Encoded protein: CATSDLVRDGRANEQFF.